This record covers a single T cell receptor beta chain. Its cognate antigen is unknown. Germline and junction disagree at one end, which may indicate a read error. Other nucleotide sequences from this sample produce the same CDR3. The germline V gene encodes CDR1 SEHNR and CDR2 FQNEAQ (reference sequence). The CDR3 spans 13 residues. Some clones are missing from TCRdb's copy, which holds only in-frame ones; the method was immunoSEQ multiplex PCR. In the table there are some 190,000 clones, approximately 94% of which are singletons. This sample was included in a study of T cell responses to AZD1222 COVID-19 vaccine. Study-wide results and caveats: Reports say nearly half of spike-specific TCRs go after unmutated variant regions. With two AZD1222 doses given, Spike-specific TCR breadth and depth both rose. Spike as a whole was targeted by vaccine-associated CD4 TCRs, dominant at 160-218 and 743-854.

The chain is built from TRBV7-9 and TRBJ2-7; D unresolved. The sequences come from peripheral blood, collected 28 days after the second dose of the MenACWY control vaccine. This receptor was identified in an adult who received the MenACWY meningococcal vaccine as a control. The CDR3 DNA reads as TGTGCCAGCAGTTTAGAAGGTGGCTACGAGCAGTACTTC. It encodes CASSLEGGYEQYF. Using reference TRBV7-9 and TRBJ2-7 for the parts outside the CDR3, the full variable domain is DTGVSQNPRHKITKRGQNVTFRCDPISEHNRLYWYRQTLGQGPEFLTYFQNEAQLEKSRLLSDRFSAERPKGSFSTLEIQRTEQGDSAMYLCASSLEGGYEQYFGPGTRLTVT.